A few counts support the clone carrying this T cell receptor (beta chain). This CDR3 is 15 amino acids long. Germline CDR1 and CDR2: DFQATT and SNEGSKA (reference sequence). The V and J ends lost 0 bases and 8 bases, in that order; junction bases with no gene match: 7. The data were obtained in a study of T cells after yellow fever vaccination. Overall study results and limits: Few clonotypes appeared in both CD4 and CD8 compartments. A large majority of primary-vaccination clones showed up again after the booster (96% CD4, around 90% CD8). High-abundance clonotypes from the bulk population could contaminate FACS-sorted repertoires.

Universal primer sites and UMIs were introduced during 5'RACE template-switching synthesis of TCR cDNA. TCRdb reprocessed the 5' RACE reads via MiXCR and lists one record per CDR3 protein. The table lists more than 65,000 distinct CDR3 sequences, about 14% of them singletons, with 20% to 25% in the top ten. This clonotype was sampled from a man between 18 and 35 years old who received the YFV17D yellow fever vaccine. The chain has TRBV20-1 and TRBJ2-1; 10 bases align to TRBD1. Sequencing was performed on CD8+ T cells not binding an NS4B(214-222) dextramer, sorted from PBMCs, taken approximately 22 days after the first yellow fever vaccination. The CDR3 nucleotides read TGCAGTGCTAGAGATTTTGAGACAGGGGGCGATGAGCAGTTCTTC. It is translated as CSARDFETGGDEQFF.